This entry lists 13 T cell receptor beta chains sequenced from one sample in a study of somatic mutations in cytotoxic T cells in rheumatoid arthritis. Sequencing used immunoSEQ multiplex PCR; TCRdb keeps in-frame clones, though not all of them. The sample gives roughly 4,500 clones, about nine tenths of which show up once; roughly 31% is in the top ten. Source material: CD8+ T cells sorted from blood. The origin of the receptors is a woman in her seventies with rheumatoid arthritis.

The chain has TRBV11-2 and TRBJ2-2; D is possibly TRBD1 (6 bases). The germline V gene encodes CDR1 SGHAT and CDR2 FQNNGV. This CDR3 has 15 residues. V was clipped by 5 bases and J by 4 bases, with 14 bases between them. The CDR3 here is CASSPRQAGTGELFF. The CDR3 region has the DNA TGTGCCAGCAGCCCCCGACAGGCGGGCACCGGGGAGCTGTTTTTT.

V is TRBV5-5 and J is TRBJ2-5, with unresolved D. CDR3 length equals 13 residues. V shed 4 bases and J shed 5 bases, with 12 bases lying between them. Per germline, CDR1 SGHKS and CDR2 YYEKEE (reference sequence). CDR3 in amino acids: CASSPLIRETQYF. CDR3 bases: TGTGCCAGCAGCCCCCTAATCCGGGAGACCCAGTACTTC.

The chain carries TRBV4-2 and TRBJ1-5, with D hard to call. Trimming left V 5 bases short and J 0 bases short, with 8 bases between. The germline gives CDR1 LGHNA, CDR2 YNFKEQ. This CDR3 contains 14 residues. The CDR3 DNA reads TGTGCCAGCAGCTGGGCAGATAGCAATCAGCCCCAGCATTTT. Protein sequence: CASSWADSNQPQHF.

The chain joins TRBV7-2 to TRBJ2-6, with 7 nucleotides matching TRBD1. V was clipped by 5 bases and J by 4 bases; unmatched bases: 8. The CDR3 has 16 residues. Germline assignment: CDR1 SGHTA and CDR2 FQGNSA. CDR3 sequence (DNA): TGTGCCAGCAGCCGCGCGAAGGGGGCAGGGGCCAACGTCCTGACTTTC. This codes for CASSRAKGAGANVLTF.

J is TRBJ2-7 and V is TRBV10-3; D perhaps matches TRBD2 (6 bases). This CDR3 region has 14 residues. V dropped 2 bases and J dropped 5 bases, with 13 bases sitting between them. Germline V gene data show CDR1 as ENHRY and CDR2 as SYGVKD. Here the CDR3 reads CAISEQGRGNEQYF. The DNA of the CDR3 is TGTGCCATCAGTGAGCAGGGCCGGGGGAACGAGCAGTACTTC.

The chain links TRBV9 to TRBJ1-2, with 9 nucleotides matching TRBD1. The trim removed 0 bases at V and 0 bases at J, leaving 9 bases unmatched. CDR3 length: 18 residues. Per the germline V gene, CDR1 is SGDLS and CDR2 is YYNGEE. This CDR3 reads CASSVASDRGRANYGYTF. DNA of the CDR3: TGTGCCAGCAGCGTAGCTTCGGACAGGGGAAGGGCTAACTATGGCTACACCTTC.

The chain links TRBV7-8 to TRBJ2-7; 7 bases agree with TRBD1. CDR3 length: 14 amino acids. Germline V gene lookup returns CDR1 SGHVS and CDR2 FQNEAQ. Unmatched junction bases numbered 5, after V lost 6 bases and J lost 0 bases. CDR3 sequence: CASRDRRSSYEQYF. The CDR3 DNA reads TGTGCCAGCAGGGACAGGAGGAGCTCCTACGAGCAGTACTTC.

The rearrangement uses TRBV7-9 and TRBJ2-2; D may be TRBD2 (6 bases). Per germline, CDR1 SEHNR and CDR2 FQNEAQ (reference sequence). Trimming removed 5 bases from V and 1 base from J, with 11 bases in between. The CDR3 totals 15 residues. For the CDR3, the DNA is TGTGCCAGCAGCACACGTAGCGGGAACACCGGGGAGCTGTTTTTT. Translation gives CASSTRSGNTGELFF.

J is TRBJ2-1 and V is TRBV11-3; TRBD2 agrees at 7 bases. Germline V CDR1 and CDR2: SGHNT, YENEEA. J was trimmed by 4 bases and V by 4 bases; bases with no gene match: 10. This CDR3 spans 16 amino acids. The CDR3 DNA sequence: TGTGCCAGCAGCTCTTCACCCCTAGCGGAGTACAATGAGCAGTTCTTC. As protein: CASSSSPLAEYNEQFF.

The chain links TRBV5-4 to TRBJ2-1; weak D call: TRBD2 (6 bases). The CDR3 runs 15 residues. V lost 4 bases and J 2 bases, leaving 13 bases between the germline ends. Germline values: CDR1 SGHNT, CDR2 YYREEE (reference sequence). CDR3 nucleotides: TGTGCCAGCAGCCCGCGGGACGGGGCCTACAATGAGCAGTTCTTC. Translation: CASSPRDGAYNEQFF.

The J gene is TRBJ1-5, the V gene TRBV4-1; D might be TRBD1 (5 bases). With 0 bases removed from V and 5 bases from J, the gap between germline ends came to 11 bases. The CDR3 spans 15 residues. CDR1 is MGHRA and CDR2 is YSYEKL in the germline V gene. The chain's CDR3 is CASSQDRGSDQPQHF. The CDR3 nucleotides read TGCGCCAGCAGCCAAGATCGGGGGTCCGATCAGCCCCAGCATTTT.

J is TRBJ1-4 and V is TRBV10-3; D gene ambiguous. Germline V CDR1 and CDR2: ENHRY, SYGVKD. CDR3 size: 14 residues. V was clipped by 3 bases and J by 1 base, with 6 bases between them. The CDR3 is CAISDRQTNEKLFF. CDR3 bases: TGTGCCATCAGTGACAGGCAAACTAATGAAAAACTGTTTTTT.

The chain uses TRBV2 and TRBJ1-1; TRBD1 might be the D (6 bases). The CDR3 consists of 16 residues. The germline CDR1 and CDR2 sequences are SNHLY and FYNNEI. The germline V and J ends were trimmed by 4 bases and 1 base, with 16 bases remaining between them. This CDR3 is CASSVSTGRTNTEAFF. CDR3 nucleotide sequence: TGTGCCAGCAGTGTATCAACAGGGAGAACGAACACTGAAGCTTTCTTT.